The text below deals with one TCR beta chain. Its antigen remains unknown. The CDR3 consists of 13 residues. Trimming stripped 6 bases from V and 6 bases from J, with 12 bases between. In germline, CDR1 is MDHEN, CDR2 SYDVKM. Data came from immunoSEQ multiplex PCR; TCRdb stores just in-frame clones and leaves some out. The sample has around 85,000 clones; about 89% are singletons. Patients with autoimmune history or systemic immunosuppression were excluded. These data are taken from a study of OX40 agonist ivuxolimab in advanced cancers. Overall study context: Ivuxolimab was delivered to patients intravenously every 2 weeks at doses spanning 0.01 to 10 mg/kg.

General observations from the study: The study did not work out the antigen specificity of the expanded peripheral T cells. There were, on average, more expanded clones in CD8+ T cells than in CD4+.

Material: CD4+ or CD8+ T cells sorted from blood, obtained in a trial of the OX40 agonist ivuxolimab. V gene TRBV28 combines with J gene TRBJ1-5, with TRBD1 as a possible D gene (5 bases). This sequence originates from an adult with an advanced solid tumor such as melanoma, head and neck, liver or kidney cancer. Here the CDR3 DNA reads TGTGCCAGCAGCCTGGGGCAGACTCAGCCCCAGCATTTT. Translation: CASSLGQTQPQHF.